This TCR beta chain was identified during a study of beta chain features in type 1 diabetes. Looking at the study overall: Age, gender and cell yields were alike across patients and healthy donors. Study results and limitations: Patients with type 1 diabetes carried fewer insertions and had more deletions at their VDJ junctions. In all four CD4+ subsets, TCRB CDR3 length was significantly, moderately reduced in type 1 diabetes.

This clone was counted between two and nine times. Antigen: not known. cDNA synthesis used the whole RNA isolate, giving expressed TCRB sequences. Data came from immunoSEQ multiplex PCR; TCRdb stores just in-frame clones and leaves some out. This sample has approximately 250,000 clones, with around 15% found just once. Isolation of CD4+ naive, central memory, regulatory and stem cell-like memory cells was achieved by sorting via CD45RO/CCR7/CD25/CD127/CD95/CD27. Once sorted, every population was more than 98% pure. Germline loops: CDR1 SGHVS, CDR2 FQNEAQ. Losses at the gene ends were 5 bases for V and 7 bases for J; bases not matched to a gene: 14. The CDR3 spans 18 residues.

Sequenced sample: naive CD4+ T cells from blood. This chain connects TRBV7-8 to TRBJ2-1, with 13 bases aligning to TRBD2. The sequence was collected from a man aged 25-45 years with type 1 diabetes. CDR3 in DNA: TGTGCCAGCAGCACCCGACTAGCGGGAGGCCCCGGTGGGAATGAGCAGTTCTTC. Protein: CASSTRLAGGPGGNEQFF.